This is a list of T cell receptor beta chains from one sample in a study of blood T cell repertoires in COVID-19. The protocol was immunoSEQ multiplex PCR, while the TCRdb copy is restricted to in-frame clones and leaves out a portion. The table shows over 150,000 clones, with about 80% occurring only once. Sequencing was done on a sample of peripheral blood. All receptors derive from a woman aged 70-85 years with acute or convalescent COVID-19. CDR3s leave out the opening cysteine and the closing phenylalanine or tryptophan. Expanded clones are given a class, and other clones once, few, many or no size at all.

v_gene,abundance,CDR3aa
TRBV19,-,ASSNERSDEKLF
TRBV27,-,ASTFRDRGNSPLH
TRBV7-8,-,ASSLAGAIGSYGYT
TRBV14,-,ASSQEALVNEQF
TRBV7-3,once,ASSEAPPGNTGELF
TRBV3-1/TRBV3-2,-,ASTHGSGHEQY
TRBV7-3,once,ASSLGSPPGANVLT
TRBV7-3,-,ASSLLALSTDTQY
TRBV4-2,-,ASSRQGVGDTEAF
TRBV24-1,-,ATSDLGGHRYNEQF
TRBV10-2,-,ASMSDTGELF
TRBV6-5,-,ASIGTESYEQY
TRBV7-9,-,ASTINLGLAVIFSGTDTQY
TRBV5-5,few,ASSLAANTGELF
TRBV5-1,-,ASSGGTGNSGNTIY
TRBV5-1,-,ASSYSGGAGYT
TRBV4-1,-,ASRMREGPFPYEQY
TRBV2,-,ASSEAGQGFSSGELF
TRBV10-3,few,AISVGQTQETQY
TRBV7-2,-,ASSLSGTSGRRTTGELF
TRBV7-3,-,ASSSSGSGDEQF
TRBV7-3,-,ASSLREKDTQY
TRBV10-1,-,ASPLRTVYNSPLH
TRBV7-3,-,ASSPKLAGAYNEQF
TRBV24-1,few,ATSSGRAREQY
TRBV29-1,-,SVELTSGRFDEQY
TRBV6-1,-,ASSEGTRRETQY
TRBV12-3/TRBV12-4,-,ASGAGVVYEQY
TRBV3-1/TRBV3-2,-,ASSQLSGQETQY
TRBV4-2,-,ASSQEGRGSTEAF
TRBV27,-,ASATSGRLTYNEQF
TRBV9,-,ASSVSGSTYNEQF
TRBV7-2,few,ASSVDRGDLDGYT
TRBV7-2,many,ASSWPGAMRTEAF
TRBV9,-,ASSTRGAGVDNEQF